The 15 T cell receptor beta chains given below trace back to one sample, sequenced in a study of identical twins. TCRdb re-derived calls from the 5' RACE reads in MiXCR, one entry per CDR3 protein. The sample contains under 900,000 distinct CDR3 sequences, about 18% of which appear only once. This same sample was also taken into another study, of T cells expressing NK-cell markers.

Sequencing input: PBMCs. Receptors originate from a woman aged 18 to 35 in good health.

In its sample, this clonotype was seen a few times. Relative to the germline gene, one junction end is altered; a read error may explain this. The J gene is TRBJ2-3, the V gene TRBV5-1; D uncertain. Germline CDR1 SGHRS, CDR2 YFSETQ. The CDR3 contains 14 residues. CDR3 DNA sequence: TGCGCCAGCACCTTGGACGTCCGCACAGATACGCAGTATTTT. Translated, it gives CASTLDVRTDTQYF.

This clonotype was found a few times. The chain uses TRBV5-4 and TRBJ2-1; perhaps TRBD2 as D (6 bases). This CDR3 is 18 amino acids long. Germline CDR1 is SGHNT and CDR2 is YYREEE (reference sequence). V shed 5 bases and J shed 0 bases, with 21 bases lying between them. The DNA of the CDR3 is TGTGCCAGCAGTTCACCACTAGCCCAACTGAGCTCCTACAATGAGCAGTTCTTC. Its protein product is CASSSPLAQLSSYNEQFF.

This clonotype showed up just a few times. CDR3 DNA: TGTGCCAGCAGCCAAATTTGGACGTCGGCCGGGGACATTCAGTACTTC. Protein sequence: CASSQIWTSAGDIQYF. The chain uses TRBV16 and TRBJ2-4, with a tentative D call TRBD2 (5 bases). Looked up from germline, CDR1 is KGHSY and CDR2 is FQNENV. CDR3 size: 16 residues. Trimming took off 2 bases at V and 8 bases at J, with 19 bases between the two ends.

This clonotype was observed a few times. The J gene is TRBJ1-2, the V gene TRBV12-3 or TRBV12-4; a weak D match, TRBD1 (5 bases). Deletions cut 5 bases from V and 4 bases from J, with 11 bases between. This CDR3 has 13 residues. The CDR3 nucleotides read TGTGCCAGCAGTCCCGGGACCTTCTATGGCTACACCTTC. It specifies CASSPGTFYGYTF.

The chain carries TRBV7-9 and TRBJ2-4; 8 nucleotides match TRBD1. J gave up 0 bases and V 1 base, and 2 bases lay outside the gene matches. Germline loops: CDR1 SEHNR, CDR2 FQNEAQ (reference sequence). The CDR3 spans 16 residues. The CDR3 DNA reads TGTGCCAGCAGCTTAGGACAGGGGCTAGCCAAAAACATTCAGTACTTC. Translated, it gives CASSLGQGLAKNIQYF.

This clonotype has more than one count but fewer than ten. The V and J genes are TRBV6-5 and TRBJ1-3; D is ambiguous. Trimming removed 2 bases at V and 2 bases at J, with 10 bases between. This CDR3 comprises 15 residues. The germline V gene encodes CDR1 MNHEY and CDR2 SVGAGI. DNA of the CDR3: TGTGCCAGCAGTTACGGTTCTGGGCCTGGAAACACCATATATTTT. Amino acid sequence: CASSYGSGPGNTIYF.

This chain joins TRBV20-1 and TRBJ2-3, with 11 nucleotides matching TRBD2. Germline loops: CDR1 DFQATT, CDR2 SNEGSKA (reference sequence). The V and J ends lost 2 bases and 3 bases, in that order; junction bases with no gene match: 7. The CDR3 has 16 residues. The CDR3 DNA follows: TGCAGTGCTAGACGCCCGACTAGCGGGGTGACAGATACGCAGTATTTT. As protein: CSARRPTSGVTDTQYF.

This chain uses TRBV5-1 with TRBJ2-1, with 8 bases matching TRBD2. CDR3 size: 15 residues. Germline lookup yields CDR1 SGHRS and CDR2 YFSETQ. V lost 4 bases, J lost 7 bases, and 10 bases stayed unmatched. The CDR3 coding sequence is TGCGCCAGCAGCCAACAACGGGGGGGCCGAAATGAGCAGTTCTTC. It yields the protein CASSQQRGGRNEQFF.

This chain connects TRBV12-3 or TRBV12-4 to TRBJ2-1; perhaps TRBD2 as D (6 bases). This CDR3 is 15 amino acids long. V was clipped by 5 bases and J by 10 bases, with 21 bases between them. The CDR3 is CASSPTRASVGEQFF. In nucleotides, the CDR3 is TGTGCCAGCAGTCCCACGAGGGCTAGCGTTGGGGAGCAGTTCTTC.

In this sample, this clonotype turned up a few times. The rearrangement uses TRBV20-1 and TRBJ1-5; D is undetermined. In germline, CDR1 is DFQATT, CDR2 SNEGSKA (reference sequence). This CDR3 comprises 9 residues. Deletions cut 5 bases from V and 6 bases from J, with 2 bases between. CDR3 nucleotide sequence: TGCAGTGCTCGTCAGCCCCAGCATTTT. Its translation: CSARQPQHF.

The chain combines TRBV6-1 with TRBJ2-1; possible D gene TRBD2, 6 bases. CDR1 MNHNS and CDR2 SASEGT come from the germline V gene. Trimming pared 1 base from V and 8 bases from J, leaving 12 bases between. The CDR3 totals 14 residues. CDR3 bases: TGTGCCAGCAGTGAAGTTCGACTAGAGGATGAGCAGTTCTTC. Protein sequence: CASSEVRLEDEQFF.

This clonotype was counted only a few times. This rearrangement joins TRBV5-4 to TRBJ2-7; tentatively, D is TRBD1 or TRBD2 (5 bases each). This CDR3 region has 14 residues. Trimming took 4 bases from V and 4 from J, leaving 15 bases between them. The germline V gene encodes CDR1 SGHNT and CDR2 YYREEE (reference sequence). CDR3 region: CASSPRDGKYEQYF. The CDR3 DNA is TGTGCCAGCAGCCCCCGGGACGGGAAATACGAGCAGTACTTC.

The chain links TRBV11-2 to TRBJ2-4; the D gene is possibly TRBD1 (6 bases). The germline V and J ends were trimmed by 6 bases and 4 bases, with 13 bases remaining between them. From germline, CDR1 is SGHAT and CDR2 FQNNGV. This CDR3 comprises 14 residues. CDR3 nucleotide sequence: TGTGCCAGCAGGCCCGGGACATCTAAAAACATTCAGTACTTC. Protein: CASRPGTSKNIQYF.

This clonotype has a count of ten or more. This sequence joins TRBV7-2 and TRBJ1-2; 10 nucleotides line up with TRBD1. The CDR3 totals 16 residues. Trimming removed 5 bases from V and 3 bases from J; junction bases left unmatched: 9. From germline, CDR1 is SGHTA and CDR2 FQGNSA. The CDR3 bases are TGTGCCAGCAGCCGATCCGGGACAGGGGTTTACTATGGCTACACCTTC. This encodes CASSRSGTGVYYGYTF.

The rearrangement joins TRBV7-2 to TRBJ2-7; TRBD2 matches 11 bases. Trimming cost V 4 bases and J 2 bases; bases outside gene matches: 1. The CDR3 sequence is 14 residues long. Germline V gives CDR1 SGHTA, CDR2 FQGNSA. CDR3 DNA sequence: TGTGCCAGCAGCTGGACTAGCGGGCCCTACGAGCAGTACTTC. It specifies CASSWTSGPYEQYF.